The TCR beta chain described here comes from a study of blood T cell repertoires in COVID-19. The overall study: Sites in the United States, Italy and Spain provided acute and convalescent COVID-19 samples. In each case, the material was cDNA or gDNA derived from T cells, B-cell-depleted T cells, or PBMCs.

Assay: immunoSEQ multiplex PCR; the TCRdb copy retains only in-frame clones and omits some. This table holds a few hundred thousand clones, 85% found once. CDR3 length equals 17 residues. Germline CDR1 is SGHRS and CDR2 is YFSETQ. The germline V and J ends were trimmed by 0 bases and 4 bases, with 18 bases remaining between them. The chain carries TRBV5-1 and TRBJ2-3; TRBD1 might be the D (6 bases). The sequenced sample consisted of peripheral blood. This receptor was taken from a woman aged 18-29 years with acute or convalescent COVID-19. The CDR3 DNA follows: TGCGCCAGCAGCTTGGATGTCACCGGGACACCGCCAGATACGCAGTATTTT. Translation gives CASSLDVTGTPPDTQYF. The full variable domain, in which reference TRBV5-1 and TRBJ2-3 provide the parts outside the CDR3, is KAGVTQTPRYLIKTRGQQVTLSCSPISGHRSVSWYQQTPGQGLQFLFEYFSETQRNKGNFPGRFSGRQFSNSRSEMNVSTLELGDSALYLCASSLDVTGTPPDTQYFGPGTRLTVL.